This T cell receptor beta chain was observed in a study of early T cells in non-severe SARS-CoV-2 infection (dated by TCRdb to the early 2020s). Context from the whole study: Bulk RNA from unsorted whole blood was used for TCR sequencing, so alpha and beta chains could not be paired.

On the study overall, not on this receptor specifically: VDJdb matching was skewed toward anti-spike CD8 responses and likely underestimated virus-specific expansions by missing private and CD4 specificities.

Receptor amplification or capture employed 5' RACE. This sample was sequenced with a NextSeq 500. To correct for sequencing error and PCR bias, the TCR library protocol tagged individual cDNA molecules with unique molecular identifiers. Both TCR alpha and beta chains were sequenced, and tight co-correlation was observed between alpha and beta sequence abundances in each sample. Per the source publication's procedure: Decombinator V4 was used to annotate the V gene, J gene and CDR3 of the TCR sequences. TCRs were defined as expanded if a significant change between any two time points was detected under a Poisson model with p below 0.0001. TCR abundances were normalised to the total number of TCRs sequenced per sample and expressed as counts per million. MAIT TCRs were defined by TRAV1-2 paired with TRAJ12, TRAJ20 or TRAJ33, and iNKT TCRs by TRAV10 paired with TRAJ18. VDJdb, accessed 1 November 2021, was searched for CMV, EBV and SARS-CoV-2 annotated TCRs, with TCRs annotated for multiple antigens excluded. The public sequencing data were trimmed at Q25 with fastp and processed into clonotypes with MiXCR by TCRdb, which kept only in-frame beta chains. Entries are consolidated by CDR3 protein sequence, retaining the most common genes and DNA. Clone size and V and J calls follow TCRdb, not the original study. The sample records 30,000 to 40,000 distinct CDR3 sequences, about 5.3% of which are singletons. Under 7% of the sample comes from the top ten.

Many counts were recorded for this clonotype. What antigen it recognizes has not been identified. Base qualities are missing; no much larger clone stands one base away. This was a case-control study nested in a cohort of healthcare workers in London, UK, who had nasopharyngeal swab PCR tests and blood samples taken every week. Healthcare workers were recruited during the week of the UK lockdown, between 23 and 31 March 2020, and followed weekly for up to roughly 16 weeks. Taken from the germline V gene, the CDR1 and CDR2 loops are MDHEN and SYDVKM. From its cysteine to its phenylalanine, the CDR3 spans 12 amino acids. Only the CDR3 DNA stays, 36 bases, in frame from base 1. Trimming at the junction amounts to 7 bases on V and 5 bases on J, and the germline ends lie 11 bases apart.

The chain couples TRBV28 to TRBJ2-5; the D segment could be TRBD2, given 5 matching bases. The material sequenced was whole blood, taken at baseline. The receptor's source is an adult who was a healthcare worker with PCR-confirmed SARS-CoV-2 infection or an uninfected control (not recorded which). This receptor has the CDR3 CASNSGVETQYF. The bases read TGTGCCAGCAACTCCGGGGTGGAGACCCAGTACTTC.